The 30 T cell receptor beta chains in this list originate from one sample, sequenced in a study of molecular identifiers for immune sequencing clone quantification listed by TCRdb under 2018. The protocol used for the library was PCR. The instrument given in TCRdb is NextSeq 500. Through fastp at Q25 and MiXCR, TCRdb rebuilt clones from the public reads, retaining in-frame beta chains. Under each unique CDR3 protein, matching rows form one entry showing the most common genes and DNA. In this sample the table shows 460,000 or so distinct CDR3 sequences, around 25% of which occur a single time. The ten largest clonotypes hold around 0.79% of the sample. Sequencing input: naive CD8+ T cells from blood, with Jurkat cell RNA spiked in. This specimen's cell subset or site label, interpreted: FACS-sorted CD8+CD4-CCR7+CD45RA+ naive T cells. The receptors stem from a human donor in good health. Some libraries in this study had Jurkat cell RNA spiked in.

With respect to this clonotype: Mismatch with germline at one junction end may stem from a read error. The chain uses TRBV4-3 and TRBJ2-3; the match to TRBD1 covers 7 bases. Germline V gives CDR1 LGHNA, CDR2 YSLEER. The CDR3 consists of 18 residues. The CDR3 reads CASSQAPLWDRSTGTQYF. DNA of the CDR3: TGCGCCAGCAGCCAGGCCCCTCTGTGGGACAGAAGCACAGGTACGCAGTATTTT.

A remark on this clonotype: At one end, the junction sequence differs from germline, possibly due to a read error. The gene calls are TRBV28 and TRBJ2-7; 7 bases are shared with TRBD1. The CDR3 contains 15 residues. The germline V gene encodes CDR1 MDHEN and CDR2 SYDVKM. CDR3 protein: CASSYPYRGSYERYF. CDR3 bases: TGTGCCAGCAGTTACCCCTACAGGGGTTCCTACGAGCGGTACTTC.

This clonotype was observed a handful of times. This may be a read error, as it is one base from a much larger clone. The chain couples TRBV6-2 or TRBV6-3 to TRBJ1-1; D is undetermined. The germline V and J ends were trimmed by 1 base and 1 base, with 1 base remaining between them. The CDR3 length is 12 residues. From germline, CDR1 is MNHEY and CDR2 SVGEGT. DNA for the CDR3: TGTGCCAGCAGTTACTGGAACACTGAAGCTTTCTTT. This sequence encodes CASSYWNTEAFF.

A word on this clonotype: At one end the junction does not follow the germline gene, possibly because of a read error. The chain joins TRBV9 to TRBJ2-7, with TRBD1 as a possible D gene (7 bases). The CDR3 totals 13 residues. CDR1 and CDR2 from the germline V gene are SGDLS and YYNGEE. CDR3 coding DNA: TGTGCCAGCAGCTCCCGCGGGACAGACGAGCAGTGCTTC. It is translated as CASSSRGTDEQCF.

This chain connects TRBV11-2 to TRBJ1-1; D unclear. The CDR3 has 14 residues. Germline CDR1 reads SGHAT; CDR2 reads FQNNGV. V dropped 2 bases and J dropped 1 base, with 8 bases sitting between them. The CDR3 reads CASSLLSKNTEAFF. The CDR3 DNA is TGTGCCAGCAGCTTACTTTCCAAGAACACTGAAGCTTTCTTT.

This clonotype was counted many times. This chain uses TRBV7-9 with TRBJ1-5; 8 positions agree with TRBD1. The CDR3 is made up of 16 amino acids. Trimming removed 4 bases from V and 4 bases from J; junction bases left unmatched: 9. Germline V CDR1 and CDR2: SEHNR, FQNEAQ (reference sequence). CDR3 sequence: CASSSGVDRVNQPQHF. The CDR3 nucleotides read TGTGCCAGCAGCTCAGGGGTGGACAGGGTAAATCAGCCCCAGCATTTT.

This clonotype was seen only a few times. One end of the junction is discordant with germline, which a read error may explain. The gene calls are TRBV6-2 or TRBV6-3 and TRBJ2-7; D call uncertain. The V gene's germline CDR1 is MNHEY and CDR2 SVGEGT. The CDR3 runs 11 residues. The CDR3 coding sequence is TGTGCCAGCAGTTACTCGTCAGGTGTATCCTTC. Translation: CASSYSSGVSF.

The sample holds a few counts of this clonotype. DNA for the CDR3: TGTGCCAGCAGTTACATTCAGGGGAACGAGCAGTACTTC. Protein sequence: CASSYIQGNEQYF. The chain has TRBV6-5 and TRBJ2-7; perhaps TRBD1 as D (6 bases). This CDR3 has 13 amino acids. Trimming removed 2 bases from V and 5 bases from J, with 10 bases in between. Germline CDR1 reads MNHEY; CDR2 reads SVGAGI.

This chain connects TRBV18 to TRBJ2-3; 7 nucleotides align to TRBD2. CDR1 and CDR2 from the germline V gene are KGHSH and LQKENI. Trimming took 3 bases from V and 0 from J; bases not matched to a gene: 15. The CDR3 is made up of 19 amino acids. The CDR3 spells CASSPTFLEAGPSTDTQYF. DNA of the CDR3: TGTGCCAGCTCACCTACTTTCTTGGAAGCGGGGCCTAGCACAGATACGCAGTATTTT.

The V call is TRBV29-1, the J call TRBJ2-1, with D perhaps TRBD1 (6 bases). CDR3 length equals 13 residues. Germline CDR1 is SQVTM and CDR2 is ANQGSEA. CDR3 protein: CTAGQGLDLEQFF. Written as DNA, the CDR3 is TGCACCGCCGGGCAGGGGTTAGATCTTGAGCAGTTCTTC.

About this clonotype itself: The junction differs from germline at one of its ends, possibly a read error. This rearrangement joins TRBV12-3 or TRBV12-4 to TRBJ2-7; D is uncertain. The CDR3 has 12 amino acids. The CDR3 reads CASSLLGYEQNF. The DNA for the CDR3 is TGTGCCAGCAGTTTATTAGGGTACGAGCAGAACTTC.

This clonotype was seen more than once but under ten times. V usage is TRBV5-1 and J usage is TRBJ1-1, with TRBD1 identical over 7 bases. V was clipped by 4 bases and J by 6 bases; unmatched bases: 9. Germline V gives CDR1 SGHRS, CDR2 YFSETQ. This CDR3 comprises 14 residues. For the CDR3, the DNA is TGCGCCAGCAGCAGGGACAGCCCGGACCCTGAAGCTTTCTTT. It codes for CASSRDSPDPEAFF.

The chain recombines TRBV4-3 with TRBJ1-1, with D possibly being TRBD1 (6 bases). Germline CDR1 and CDR2: LGHNA and YSLEER. Trimming stripped 3 bases from V and 1 base from J, with 12 bases between. This CDR3 contains 15 residues. CDR3 amino acids: CASSQETGRNTEAFF. The CDR3 DNA reads TGCGCCAGCAGCCAGGAGACAGGAAGGAACACTGAAGCTTTCTTT.

The V gene is TRBV11-3, the J gene TRBJ2-1; D possibly corresponds to TRBD1 (7 bases). Looked up from germline, CDR1 is SGHNT and CDR2 is YENEEA. CDR3 length equals 15 residues. The V and J ends lost 5 bases and 1 base respectively, with 12 bases between them. DNA of the CDR3: TGTGCCAGCAGCCCCAGGGGGGTGTCCTACAATGAGCAGTTCTTC. Its protein is CASSPRGVSYNEQFF.

The genes are TRBV7-9 and TRBJ2-5; the D call may be TRBD1 or TRBD2 (6 bases each). V lost 7 bases and J 5 bases, leaving 20 bases between the germline ends. CDR3 length: 15 amino acids. From germline, CDR1 is SEHNR and CDR2 FQNEAQ (reference sequence). The CDR3 region is CASNGDGGLRETQYF. CDR3 nucleotide sequence: TGTGCCAGCAACGGCGATGGGGGGCTTAGGGAGACCCAGTACTTC.

The chain couples TRBV3-1 to TRBJ2-2; D not resolved. Germline lookup yields CDR1 LGHDT and CDR2 YNNKEL (reference sequence). V was cut by 6 bases and J by 5 bases, with 16 bases left in between. The CDR3 contains 15 residues. The CDR3 loop reads CASRRLGLGTGELFF. CDR3 nucleotides: TGTGCCAGCAGGAGGTTGGGTCTTGGGACCGGGGAGCTGTTTTTT.

Ten or more counts support this clonotype. This sequence joins TRBV5-1 and TRBJ1-1, with TRBD1 matching 9 bases. The CDR3 runs to 13 residues. V shed 4 bases and J 5 bases; nucleotides not matched to a gene: 3. Germline values: CDR1 SGHRS, CDR2 YFSETQ. This CDR3 is CASSPGQGTEAFF. In nucleotides, the CDR3 is TGCGCCAGCAGCCCGGGACAGGGAACTGAAGCTTTCTTT.

This clonotype was seen only a few times. The V and J genes are TRBV7-9 and TRBJ2-7; 9 bases are shared with TRBD2. This CDR3 region has 16 residues. Unmatched junction bases numbered 11, after V lost 5 bases and J lost 3 bases. Germline V gene lookup returns CDR1 SEHNR and CDR2 FQNEAQ (reference sequence). The CDR3 sequence: CASSATLSGGHYEQYF. The DNA of the CDR3 is TGTGCCAGCAGCGCTACCCTAAGCGGGGGGCACTACGAGCAGTACTTC.

Comments on this clonotype: Given a much more abundant clone one base away, this may be a read error. J is TRBJ2-1 and V is TRBV5-3; 7 nucleotides line up with TRBD1. TRBV5-3 is recorded as an ORF, its role being uncertain. The CDR3 spans 15 residues. The DNA for the CDR3 is TGTGCCAGCAGCTTCCAACAGGGGATCTACAAAGAGCAGTTCTTC. Protein product: CASSFQQGIYKEQFF.

This clonotype was picked up many times. V and J are TRBV3-1 and TRBJ1-1, with D unclear. Germline CDR1 reads LGHDT; CDR2 reads YNNKEL (reference sequence). The CDR3 has 14 amino acids. Trimming cost V 1 base and J 5 bases, with 11 bases left between them. The CDR3 reads CASSQVPYGTEAFF. In nucleotides, the CDR3 is TGTGCCAGCAGCCAAGTTCCCTACGGTACTGAAGCTTTCTTT. The full variable domain, with the rest looked up from reference TRBV3-1 and TRBJ1-1, is DTAVSQTPKYLVTQMGNDKSIKCEQNLGHDTMYWYKQDSKKFLKIMFSYNNKELIINETVPNRFSPKSPDKAHLNLHINSLELGDSAVYFCASSQVPYGTEAFFGQGTRLTVV.

A word on this clonotype: This clone may be a read error of a much larger clone one base away. V gene TRBV9 combines with J gene TRBJ2-2; 8 positions agree with TRBD1. Germline V gives CDR1 SGDLS, CDR2 YYNGEE. The CDR3 is 16 residues long. As DNA, the CDR3 is TGTGCCTGCAGCGTAGTCGGACAGGGAGGCACCGGGGAGCTGTTTTTT. Amino acid sequence: CACSVVGQGGTGELFF.

Concerning this clonotype: This sequence may be a read error, since a much larger clone differs from it by one base. The chain employs TRBV28 and TRBJ1-1; the D is unclear. CDR3 length equals 11 residues. CDR1 and CDR2 from the germline V gene are MDHEN and SYDVKM. In DNA, the CDR3 is TGTGCCAGCACGAGGAACACTGAAGCTTCCTTT. It is translated as CASTRNTEASF.

This clonotype was found a few times. The chain combines TRBV19 with TRBJ1-2, with 7 bases fitting TRBD1. The trim removed 6 bases at V and 5 bases at J, leaving 9 bases unmatched. Germline CDR1 reads LNHDA; CDR2 reads SQIVND (reference sequence). The CDR3 sequence is 14 residues long. The CDR3 nucleotides read TGTGCCAGTAGCCAAGGACAGGATCTTTATGGCTACACCTTC. Its protein product is CASSQGQDLYGYTF.

V gene TRBV27 combines with J gene TRBJ1-1; D gene ambiguous. The CDR3 contains 13 residues. The ends were cut back, 6 bases at V and 2 bases at J, with 10 bases in the middle. Germline lookup yields CDR1 MNHEY and CDR2 SMNVEV (reference sequence). CDR3 residues: CASRHTANTEAFF. The CDR3 region has the DNA TGTGCCAGCAGACATACAGCTAACACTGAAGCTTTCTTT.

This sequence joins TRBV7-3 and TRBJ2-1; 10 bases are a match to TRBD2. The V segment lost 4 bases and the J segment 1 base; nucleotides outside the gene matches: 4. In germline, CDR1 is SGHTA, CDR2 FQGTGA. There are 16 residues in the CDR3. CDR3 bases: TGTGCCAGCAGCTCTCTAGCGGGAGCTTCCTACAATGAGCAGTTCTTC. This codes for CASSSLAGASYNEQFF. Using reference TRBV7-3 and TRBJ2-1 for the parts outside the CDR3, the full variable domain is GAGVSQTPSNKVTEKGKYVELRCDPISGHTALYWYRQSLGQGPEFLIYFQGTGAADDSGLPNDRFFAVRPEGSVSTLKIQRTERGDSAVYLCASSSLAGASYNEQFFGPGTRLTVL.

A remark on this clonotype: A clone one base away is much larger, so this may be a read error. Lacking the conserved final phenylalanine or tryptophan, this CDR3 likely reflects a read error. The chain links TRBV7-8 to TRBJ2-1, with no clear D. Trimming pared 2 bases from V and 5 bases from J, leaving 7 bases between. The germline V gene encodes CDR1 SGHVS and CDR2 FQNEAQ. The CDR3 is 13 residues long. For the CDR3, the DNA is TGTGCCAGCAGCTTATTAGCCGACAATGAGCAGTTCCTC. Translation: CASSLLADNEQFL.

This clonotype was seen a few times. V is TRBV6-1 and J is TRBJ1-2, with 10 nucleotides matching TRBD1. Germline loops: CDR1 MNHNS, CDR2 SASEGT. There are 14 residues in the CDR3. J lost 11 bases, V lost 2 bases, and 8 bases had no gene match. The CDR3 spells CASSELGTGDAYTF. The CDR3 coding sequence is TGTGCCAGCAGTGAACTGGGGACAGGGGATGCTTACACCTTC.

This clonotype was seen more than once but under ten times. The J gene is TRBJ2-5, the V gene TRBV5-6; D is uncertain. Germline values: CDR1 SGHDT, CDR2 YYEEEE. CDR3 length equals 14 residues. The V gene lost 2 bases and the J gene lost 4 bases, with 12 bases spanning the gap. CDR3 bases: TGTGCCAGCAGCTTTCTTCACGCACGAGAGACCCAGTACTTC. Protein sequence: CASSFLHARETQYF.

The table lists this clonotype with a few counts. V gene TRBV7-2 combines with J gene TRBJ1-1; D may be TRBD1 (5 bases). The germline V and J ends were trimmed by 5 bases and 0 bases, with 13 bases remaining between them. The CDR3 is 15 amino acids. CDR1 is SGHTA, CDR2 FQGNSA, per germline. The chain's CDR3 is CASSPAGPMNTEAFF. The CDR3 nucleotides are TGTGCCAGCAGCCCTGCGGGACCTATGAACACTGAAGCTTTCTTT.

This clonotype was seen ten or more times. A read error may produce the germline difference seen at one junction end. CDR3 loop: CASSVGAGRGYNEQFF. The CDR3 DNA reads as TGTGCCAGCAGCGTAGGGGCCGGGAGGGGCTACAATGAGCAGTTCTTC. The V call is TRBV13, the J call TRBJ2-1; TRBD2 matches at 8 bases. The CDR3 is 16 residues long. Germline loops: CDR1 PRHDT, CDR2 FYEKMQ (reference sequence).